This is a list of T cell receptor beta chains from one sample in a study of blood T cell repertoires in COVID-19. The protocol was immunoSEQ multiplex PCR, while the TCRdb copy is restricted to in-frame clones and leaves out a portion. Of 60,000 to 70,000 clones listed, about 81% were seen once; the top ten hold approximately 14%. The sequencing sample was made of peripheral blood. These receptors all stem from an elderly man with acute or convalescent COVID-19. Both conserved end residues are part of each CDR3. A D gene is named only where the DNA matches it firmly.

D: .; J: TRBJ1-3; V: TRBV5-1; CDR3: CASSLFAGRGNTIYF; DNA: TGCGCCAGCAGTCTCTTCGCGGGGCGCGGAAACACCATATATTTT
D: .; J: TRBJ1-4; V: TRBV4-3; CDR3: CASSPYRAKGYATNEKLFF; DNA: TGCGCCAGCAGCCCTTACAGGGCAAAGGGGTATGCAACTAATGAAAAACTGTTTTTT
D: .; J: TRBJ1-4; V: TRBV7-9; CDR3: CASSPDRENEKLFF; DNA: TGTGCCAGCAGCCCTGACAGAGAAAATGAAAAACTGTTTTTT
D: .; J: TRBJ1-1; V: TRBV11-2; CDR3: CATAGDPMNTEAFF; DNA: TGTGCCACCGCAGGGGACCCGATGAACACTGAAGCTTTCTTT
D: TRBD1; J: TRBJ2-3; V: TRBV7-3; CDR3: CASSLGTGTDTQYF; DNA: TGTGCCAGCAGCTTGGGGACAGGGACGGATACGCAGTATTTT
D: .; J: TRBJ1-3; V: TRBV7-3; CDR3: CASSPRGGSGNTIYF; DNA: TGTGCCAGCAGCCCCCGCGGGGGCTCTGGAAACACCATATATTTT
D: .; J: TRBJ2-1; V: TRBV28; CDR3: CASTRDGFDEQFF; DNA: TGTGCCAGCACCAGAGACGGGTTTGATGAGCAGTTCTTC
D: TRBD1; J: TRBJ1-1; V: TRBV6-2/TRBV6-3; CDR3: CASSYSTGGWTEAFF; DNA: TGTGCCAGCAGTTACTCGACAGGGGGATGGACTGAAGCTTTCTTT
D: TRBD2; J: TRBJ2-1; V: TRBV10-2; CDR3: CASSYPGLAGNEQFF; DNA: TGCGCCAGCAGTTACCCGGGACTAGCAGGAAATGAGCAGTTCTTC
D: .; J: TRBJ2-5; V: TRBV7-2; CDR3: CASSLGHSETQYF; DNA: TGTGCCAGCAGCTTAGGACACTCGGAGACCCAGTACTTC
D: TRBD1; J: TRBJ2-7; V: TRBV5-4; CDR3: CASSPGTASYEQYF; DNA: TGTGCCAGCAGCCCCGGGACAGCGTCCTACGAGCAGTACTTC
D: .; J: TRBJ1-5; V: TRBV6-6; CDR3: CASSDMTGLNQPQHF; DNA: TGTGCCAGCAGTGACATGACAGGCTTAAATCAGCCCCAGCATTTT
D: TRBD2; J: TRBJ2-1; V: TRBV5-1; CDR3: CASSTSGYSYNEQFF; DNA: TGCGCCAGCAGCACTAGCGGGTACTCCTACAATGAGCAGTTCTTC
D: TRBD1; J: TRBJ1-6; V: TRBV3-1/TRBV3-2; CDR3: CASSPKRQGVGGNSPLHF; DNA: TGTGCCAGCAGCCCCAAGAGACAGGGGGTCGGCGGGAATTCACCCCTCCACTTT
D: TRBD2; J: TRBJ2-2; V: TRBV5-5; CDR3: CASSLFILAGGNTGELFF; DNA: TGTGCCAGCAGCTTGTTCATCCTAGCGGGAGGGAACACCGGGGAGCTGTTTTTT
D: TRBD1; J: TRBJ2-5; V: TRBV5-1; CDR3: CASSLSATGGLFQETQYF; DNA: TGCGCCAGCAGCTTGTCCGCGACAGGGGGCTTATTCCAAGAGACCCAGTACTTC